The clone carrying this T cell receptor beta chain was detected a few times. Its antigen is still unknown. Extracted RNA was reverse transcribed into cDNA, the sequencing template. Sequencing used immunoSEQ multiplex PCR; TCRdb keeps in-frame clones, though not all of them. This table holds about 160,000 clones, 50% to 70% found once. The source of the sample is a study of CD8+ T cells in alopecia areata. The treatment here: oral pan-JAK inhibitor, 5-10 mg twice daily. Regarding the study as a whole: The treated group had a single nonresponder, limiting CD8+ expansion-response conclusions.

CDR1 and CDR2 from the germline V gene are SQVTM and ANQGSEA. CDR3 length: 11 residues. Trimming stripped 6 bases from V and 5 bases from J, with 10 bases between. The chain joins TRBV29-1 to TRBJ2-5; D not certain. The receptor was derived from a human donor with alopecia areata. The source was CD4+ T cells sorted from blood, collected at week 4, from a patient treated with tofacitinib. CDR3 nucleotides: TGCAGCGTGCGACGGTTGGAGACCCAGTACTTC. It codes for CSVRRLETQYF. The variable domain in full, with the rest retrieved from reference TRBV29-1 and TRBJ2-5, is SAVISQKPSRDICQRGTSLTIQCQVDSQVTMMFWYRQQPGQSLTLIATANQGSEATYESGFVIDKFPISRPNLTFSTLTVSNMSPEDSSIYLCSVRRLETQYFGPGTRLLVL.